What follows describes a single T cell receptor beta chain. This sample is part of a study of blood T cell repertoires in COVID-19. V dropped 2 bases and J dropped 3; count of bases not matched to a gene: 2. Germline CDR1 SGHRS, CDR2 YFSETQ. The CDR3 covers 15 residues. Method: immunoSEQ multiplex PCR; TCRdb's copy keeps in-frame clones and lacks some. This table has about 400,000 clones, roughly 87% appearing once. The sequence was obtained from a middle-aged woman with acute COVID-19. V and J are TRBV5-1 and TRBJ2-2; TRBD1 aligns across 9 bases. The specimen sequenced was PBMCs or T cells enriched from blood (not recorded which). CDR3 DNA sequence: TGCGCCAGCAGCTTAAGGACAGGGGACACCGGGGAGCTGTTTTTT. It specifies CASSLRTGDTGELFF.